The 17 T cell receptor beta chains below all came from one sample that was sequenced in a study of CD8 T cells in Susac syndrome. With random hexamers, about 0.45 to 1 ug RNA was reverse transcribed. TCRdb re-derived calls from the immunoSEQ multiplex PCR reads in MiXCR, one entry per CDR3 protein. Among under 200,000 distinct CDR3 sequences listed, 85% to 95% were seen once. The specimen sequenced was CD8+ T cells from PBMCs. The source is a human donor with multiple sclerosis.

The V and J genes are TRBV20-1 and TRBJ2-3, with 8 bases that match TRBD2. CDR3 length equals 14 residues. Germline assignment: CDR1 DFQATT and CDR2 SNEGSKA (reference sequence). V trimming: 3 bases; J trimming: 2 bases; junction bases outside the gene matches: 4. Here the CDR3 reads CSASIAGPTDTQYF. The CDR3, as DNA: TGCAGTGCTAGCATAGCGGGACCCACAGATACGCAGTATTTT.

This clonotype has only one observation. The rearrangement uses TRBV6-5 and TRBJ2-7; perhaps TRBD1 as D (5 bases). Deletions cut 6 bases from V and 6 bases from J, with 15 bases between. The CDR3 spans 13 residues. Germline V gene lookup returns CDR1 MNHEY and CDR2 SVGAGI. CDR3 DNA: TGTGCCAGCAGACTGACAGCAAAAGGCGAGCAGTACTTC. It specifies CASRLTAKGEQYF.

Written as DNA, the CDR3 is TGCGCCAGCAGCCCGACTAGCGGGGTTAATGAGCAGTTCTTC. It specifies CASSPTSGVNEQFF. The V and J genes are TRBV4-1 and TRBJ2-1; 11 bases align to TRBD2. This CDR3 comprises 14 residues. Trimming cost V 4 bases and J 7 bases; bases outside gene matches: 3. The germline CDR1 and CDR2 sequences are MGHRA and YSYEKL.

This chain connects TRBV24-1 to TRBJ2-1; 7 bases agree with TRBD1. This CDR3 region has 16 residues. The germline V gene encodes CDR1 KGHDR and CDR2 SFDVKD. V gave up 3 bases and J gave up 8 bases; unmatched junction bases: 12. The CDR3 loop is CATSDGIQTGQDEQFF. For the CDR3, the DNA is TGTGCCACCAGTGATGGGATTCAGACAGGGCAAGATGAGCAGTTCTTC.

The table lists this clonotype with a few counts. The V gene is TRBV29-1, the J gene TRBJ2-7; D call uncertain. CDR1 SQVTM and CDR2 ANQGSEA come from the germline V gene. The CDR3 contains 11 residues. The V and J ends lost 0 bases and 7 bases respectively, with 7 bases between them. CDR3 sequence: CSVEDREEQYF. The DNA for the CDR3 is TGCAGCGTTGAAGATCGAGAAGAGCAGTACTTC.

The rearrangement joins TRBV20-1 to TRBJ1-3; D remains unclear. Per the germline V gene, CDR1 is DFQATT and CDR2 is SNEGSKA (reference sequence). The V gene lost 2 bases and the J gene lost 2 bases, with 7 bases spanning the gap. This CDR3 is built from 13 residues. The CDR3 sequence: CSARTAAGNTIYF. CDR3 sequence (DNA): TGCAGTGCTAGAACGGCAGCTGGAAACACCATATATTTT.

This sequence joins TRBV11-2 and TRBJ2-5; 11 nucleotides match TRBD1. The length of the CDR3 is 14 residues. Germline V gene data show CDR1 as SGHAT and CDR2 as FQNNGV. The junction had 5 bases not matched to a gene; V was cut back by 4 bases and J by 7 bases. CDR3 sequence reads: CASSSWTGGGTQYF. The CDR3 DNA sequence: TGTGCCAGCAGCTCCTGGACAGGGGGCGGGACCCAGTACTTC. Full variable domain (rest looked up from reference TRBV11-2 and TRBJ2-5): EAGVAQSPRYKIIEKRQSVAFWCNPISGHATLYWYQQILGQGPKLLIQFQNNGVVDDSQLPKDRFSAERLKGVDSTLKIQPAKLEDSAVYLCASSSWTGGGTQYFGPGTRLLVL.

The V and J genes are TRBV11-2 and TRBJ1-2; D ambiguous. V was shortened by 3 bases and J by 0 bases, with 5 bases between the two germline ends. CDR1 and CDR2 (germline): SGHAT, FQNNGV. There are 13 residues in the CDR3. The DNA for the CDR3 is TGTGCCAGCAGCTTCGATCCTAACTATGGCTACACCTTC. Translating it yields CASSFDPNYGYTF. The whole variable domain, remainder taken from reference TRBV11-2 and TRBJ1-2, is EAGVAQSPRYKIIEKRQSVAFWCNPISGHATLYWYQQILGQGPKLLIQFQNNGVVDDSQLPKDRFSAERLKGVDSTLKIQPAKLEDSAVYLCASSFDPNYGYTFGSGTRLTVV.

This chain uses TRBV6-6 with TRBJ2-2; weak D call: TRBD2 (5 bases). V was trimmed by 4 bases and J by 0 bases, leaving 9 bases between them. This CDR3 is built from 15 residues. Germline V gene lookup returns CDR1 MNHNY and CDR2 SVGAGI (reference sequence). In DNA, the CDR3 is TGTGCCAGCAGTTTCGGAGGCCCGAACACCGGGGAGCTGTTTTTT. It encodes CASSFGGPNTGELFF.

The chain combines TRBV28 with TRBJ2-5, with D possibly being TRBD1 (6 bases). V was shortened by 5 bases and J by 4 bases, with 17 bases between the two germline ends. Germline loops: CDR1 MDHEN, CDR2 SYDVKM. The CDR3 length is 15 residues. The CDR3 nucleotides are TGTGCCAGCAGTCCGCCCGGGACACCTCCAGAGACCCAGTACTTC. Translated: CASSPPGTPPETQYF. The whole variable domain, filled in from reference TRBV28 and TRBJ2-5, reads DVKVTQSSRYLVKRTGEKVFLECVQDMDHENMFWYRQDPGLGLRLIYFSYDVKMKEKGDIPEGYSVSREKKERFSLILESASTNQTSMYLCASSPPGTPPETQYFGPGTRLLVL.

The rearrangement uses TRBV9 and TRBJ2-1, with D perhaps matching TRBD2 (5 bases). Germline-derived CDR1 and CDR2 are SGDLS and YYNGEE. The CDR3 length is 15 residues. V was shortened by 0 bases and J by 5 bases, with 12 bases between the two germline ends. CDR3 DNA sequence: TGTGCCAGCAGCGTAGGATCCAGGACTGACAATGAGCAGTTCTTC. Translating gives CASSVGSRTDNEQFF.

The rearrangement uses TRBV20-1 and TRBJ2-7, with D possibly being TRBD2 (6 bases). Per germline, CDR1 DFQATT and CDR2 SNEGSKA (reference sequence). The CDR3 is 14 residues long. V gave up 1 base and J gave up 2 bases, with 12 bases separating them. CDR3 bases: TGCAGTGCTAGAGGCGGCGGGGAAACCTACGAGCAGTACTTC. It codes for CSARGGGETYEQYF.

V and J are TRBV7-9 and TRBJ2-6; D may match TRBD1 or TRBD2 (6 bases each). Per germline, CDR1 SEHNR and CDR2 FQNEAQ (reference sequence). The V end was cut by 11 bases, the J end by 0 bases, with 17 bases between. The CDR3 has 16 residues. In DNA, the CDR3 is TGTGCCGACCAAGACGGGGGCCCCTCTGGGGCCAACGTCCTGACTTTC. This codes for CADQDGGPSGANVLTF.

This sequence joins TRBV27 and TRBJ2-7; TRBD2 matches at 9 bases. This CDR3 spans 16 amino acids. Germline V gene sequence: CDR1 MNHEY, CDR2 SMNVEV (reference sequence). V dropped 2 bases and J dropped 7; count of bases not matched to a gene: 12. CDR3 nucleotide sequence: TGTGCCAGCAGTTTAATGGGCGGGAGGGCCGCAGAAGAGCAGTACTTC. Protein product: CASSLMGGRAAEEQYF.

This chain links TRBV27 with TRBJ1-2, with D uncertain. The CDR3 length is 14 residues. V lost 4 bases and J 5 bases, leaving 14 bases between the germline ends. Germline CDR1 and CDR2: MNHEY and SMNVEV (reference sequence). CDR3 sequence (DNA): TGTGCCAGCAGTTCGAACCTCCTGATATATGGCTACACCTTC. As protein: CASSSNLLIYGYTF.

The CDR3, as DNA: TGTGCCAGCAGTTTAGCTCCTAGCGGGACGAAGGAGCAGTACTTC. The encoded protein is CASSLAPSGTKEQYF. The chain links TRBV28 to TRBJ2-7; 9 nucleotides agree with TRBD2. J lost 7 bases, V lost 2 bases, and 9 bases had no gene match. The CDR3 spans 15 residues. CDR1 is MDHEN and CDR2 is SYDVKM in the germline V gene.

The chain joins TRBV21-1 to TRBJ1-5; the table's D call, TRBD1, was not checked against the DNA. TRBV21-1 has pseudogene status. CDR3 size: 13 residues. The CDR3 sequence is CASRRQGPQPQHF. CDR3 bases: TGTGCCAGCAGGAGACAGGGGCCTCAGCCCCAGCATTTT.